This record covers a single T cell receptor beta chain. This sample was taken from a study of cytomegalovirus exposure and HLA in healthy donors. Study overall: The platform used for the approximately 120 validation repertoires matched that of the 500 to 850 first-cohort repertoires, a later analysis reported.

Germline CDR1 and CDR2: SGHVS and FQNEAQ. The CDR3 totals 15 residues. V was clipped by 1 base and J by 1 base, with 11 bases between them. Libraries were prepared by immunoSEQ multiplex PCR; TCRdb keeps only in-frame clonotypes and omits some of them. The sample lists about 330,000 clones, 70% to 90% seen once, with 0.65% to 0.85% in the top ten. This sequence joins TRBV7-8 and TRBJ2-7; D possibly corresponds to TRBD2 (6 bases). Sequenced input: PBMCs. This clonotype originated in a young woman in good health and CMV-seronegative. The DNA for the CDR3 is TGTGCCAGCAGCTTAGTATGGGGGGAATCCTACGAGCAGTACTTC. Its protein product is CASSLVWGESYEQYF.